These 29 T cell receptor beta chains were all obtained from the same sample, sequenced in a study of blood T cell repertoires in COVID-19. Some clones are missing from TCRdb's copy, which holds only in-frame ones; the method was immunoSEQ multiplex PCR. The table has fewer than 600,000 clones, 80% to 90% seen once. Sequencing was done on a sample of peripheral blood. These receptors all stem from a man aged 18 to 29 with COVID-19, enrolled during active disease.

This clone was observed a single time. The rearrangement uses TRBV11-2 and TRBJ2-7; 8 nucleotides line up with TRBD2. This CDR3 has 15 residues. After removal of 3 bases from V and 6 bases from J, the junction contained 10 bases not matched to a gene. CDR1 SGHAT and CDR2 FQNNGV come from the germline V gene. CDR3 in DNA: TGTGCCAGCAGCTTCACCCGGGGGGGGAAGGGCGAGCAGTACTTC. This translates into CASSFTRGGKGEQYF.

The genes are TRBV6-6 and TRBJ2-2; D uncertain. The CDR3 length is 12 residues. Germline lookup yields CDR1 MNHNY and CDR2 SVGAGI (reference sequence). The V end lost 5 bases, the J end lost 6 bases, and 7 bases lay between the germline ends. In DNA form, the CDR3 reads TGTGCCAGCAGTATTTCCGCCGGGGAGCTGTTTTTT. Amino acids: CASSISAGELFF.

J is TRBJ2-1 and V is TRBV19, with D unresolved. Deletions cut 8 bases from V and 0 bases from J, with 8 bases between. CDR1 LNHDA and CDR2 SQIVND come from the germline V gene (reference sequence). This CDR3 is 13 amino acids long. For the CDR3, the DNA is TGTGCCAGTGTCGGTGGCTCCTACAATGAGCAGTTCTTC. It specifies CASVGGSYNEQFF.

The chain combines TRBV5-1 with TRBJ1-4; 9 nucleotides match TRBD1. This CDR3 spans 15 amino acids. CDR1 SGHRS and CDR2 YFSETQ come from the germline V gene. V gave up 3 bases and J gave up 5 bases; unmatched junction bases: 5. CDR3 in amino acids: CASSYTGTGNEKLFF. The CDR3 nucleotides read TGCGCCAGCAGCTACACCGGGACAGGGAATGAAAAACTGTTTTTT.

The chain is built from TRBV9 and TRBJ2-3, with 12 bases aligning to TRBD2. CDR3 length: 18 residues. From germline, CDR1 is SGDLS and CDR2 YYNGEE. Trimming took 3 bases from V and 0 from J; bases not matched to a gene: 8. CDR3 protein: CASSATWTSGTSTDTQYF. The CDR3 DNA reads TGTGCCAGCAGCGCCACCTGGACTAGCGGGACTAGCACAGATACGCAGTATTTT.

The chain couples TRBV2 to TRBJ2-5; 10 bases agree with TRBD2. Germline CDR1 and CDR2: SNHLY and FYNNEI. V gave up 6 bases and J gave up 4 bases; unmatched junction bases: 5. The CDR3 covers 14 residues. CDR3 loop: CASSERTSGETQYF. In DNA, the CDR3 is TGTGCCAGCAGCGAGCGGACTAGCGGAGAGACCCAGTACTTC.

This clone was observed a handful of times. This chain links TRBV10-2 with TRBJ2-1, with D unclear. In germline, CDR1 is WSHSY, CDR2 SAAADI. CDR3 length equals 16 residues. V lost 6 bases and J 3 bases, leaving 18 bases between the germline ends. CDR3 residues: CASRALPVGYYNEQFF. CDR3 nucleotides: TGCGCCAGCAGAGCGCTCCCGGTGGGTTACTACAATGAGCAGTTCTTC.

The CDR3 nucleotides read TGTGCCACCAGCACCGGACTAGCGGATACCTACGAGCAGTACTTC. Residues: CATSTGLADTYEQYF. This chain uses TRBV15 with TRBJ2-7, with 10 bases matching TRBD2. This CDR3 is 15 amino acids long. V was clipped by 4 bases and J by 2 bases; unmatched bases: 5. CDR1 LNHNV and CDR2 YYDKDF come from the germline V gene (reference sequence).

The chain joins TRBV11-3 to TRBJ2-1, with 9 bases fitting TRBD1. This CDR3 spans 15 amino acids. The V and J ends lost 4 bases and 5 bases, in that order; junction bases with no gene match: 6. Germline CDR1 reads SGHNT; CDR2 reads YENEEA. The CDR3 coding sequence is TGTGCCAGCAGCTCCCGGGACAGGGACCACAATGAGCAGTTCTTC. This gives the protein CASSSRDRDHNEQFF.

J is TRBJ2-5 and V is TRBV3-1 (or the pseudogene TRBV3-2); 9 positions agree with TRBD1. The CDR3 is 15 residues long. The V gene end was trimmed by 2 bases and the J gene end by 5 bases; junction bases not matched to a gene: 6. CDR1 LGHDT and CDR2 YNNKEL come from the germline V gene (reference sequence). The CDR3 nucleotides read TGTGCCAGCAGCCAACGGGACAGGGCAACGGAGACCCAGTACTTC. Protein product: CASSQRDRATETQYF.

This sequence joins TRBV21-1 and TRBJ2-3; the D call TRBD2 from the table was never checked on the DNA. TRBV21-1 is designated a pseudogene. The CDR3 has 20 amino acids. This CDR3 is CASSLVGGTSGRASTDTQYF. CDR3 nucleotide sequence: TGTGCCAGCTCTCTAGTGGGAGGGACTAGCGGGAGGGCTAGCACAGATACGCAGTATTTT.

This clone was seen only once. The chain couples TRBV29-1 to TRBJ1-1; 9 nucleotides line up with TRBD1. V dropped 7 bases and J dropped 4; count of bases not matched to a gene: 4. From germline, CDR1 is SQVTM and CDR2 ANQGSEA. The CDR3 consists of 12 residues. The CDR3 coding sequence is TGCAGCGGGGACAGGGAGGGCACTGAAGCTTTCTTT. This gives the protein CSGDREGTEAFF.

This clone was seen only once. This chain connects TRBV7-9 to TRBJ1-4; tentative D call: TRBD1 (5 bases). V dropped 6 bases and J dropped 1 base, with 9 bases sitting between them. From germline, CDR1 is SEHNR and CDR2 FQNEAQ (reference sequence). The CDR3 runs 14 residues. CDR3: CASSSDRTNEKLFF. Here the CDR3 DNA reads TGTGCCAGCAGTTCAGACAGAACTAATGAAAAACTGTTTTTT.

The rearrangement joins TRBV6-5 to TRBJ2-2, with 7 bases aligning to TRBD1. Germline CDR1 and CDR2: MNHEY and SVGAGI. This CDR3 contains 15 residues. The V segment lost 5 bases and the J segment 8 bases; nucleotides outside the gene matches: 11. The CDR3 region has the DNA TGTGCCAGCAGTCACGCGAGACAGGGCAAGGGGGAGCTGTTTTTT. Translating it yields CASSHARQGKGELFF.

The gene calls are TRBV5-6 and TRBJ2-5; TRBD1 might be the D (6 bases). The CDR3 runs 14 residues. Per the germline V gene, CDR1 is SGHDT and CDR2 is YYEEEE. V was cut by 4 bases and J by 3 bases, with 13 bases left in between. The CDR3 protein is CASSPQGHKETQYF. The CDR3 DNA reads as TGTGCCAGCAGCCCCCAGGGACACAAAGAGACCCAGTACTTC.

The chain recombines TRBV6-5 with TRBJ1-4, with D possibly TRBD1 on 6 matching bases. Per the germline V gene, CDR1 is MNHEY and CDR2 is SVGAGI. V was clipped by 6 bases and J by 4 bases, with 15 bases between them. CDR3 length: 15 residues. CDR3 in amino acids: CASSREGGSNEKLFF. CDR3 sequence (DNA): TGTGCCAGCAGCAGAGAAGGGGGAAGTAATGAAAAACTGTTTTTT.

This sequence joins TRBV30 and TRBJ2-6, with 9 bases lining up with TRBD1. The CDR3 loop spans 15 amino acids. Germline V gene data show CDR1 as GTSNPN and CDR2 as SVGIG (reference sequence). Trimming cost V 3 bases and J 4 bases; bases outside gene matches: 4. The CDR3 protein is CAWRGQGTGANVLTF. Written as DNA, the CDR3 is TGTGCCTGGAGGGGACAGGGAACCGGGGCCAACGTCCTGACTTTC.

The count of this clone is one. The chain recombines TRBV7-9 with TRBJ2-5; 9 nucleotides match TRBD1. Looked up from germline, CDR1 is SEHNR and CDR2 is FQNEAQ (reference sequence). V was clipped by 5 bases and J by 5 bases; unmatched bases: 9. This CDR3 region has 15 residues. CDR3 sequence: CASSAPLTGGETQYF. CDR3 sequence (DNA): TGTGCCAGCAGCGCGCCCTTGACAGGGGGGGAGACCCAGTACTTC.

This clone showed up just a few times. The chain uses TRBV7-9 and TRBJ1-2, with D perhaps matching TRBD1 (6 bases). The CDR3 loop spans 15 amino acids. The V and J ends lost 0 bases and 5 bases respectively, with 13 bases between them. Germline loops: CDR1 SEHNR, CDR2 FQNEAQ (reference sequence). In DNA, the CDR3 is TGTGCCAGCAGCTTAGCGCACAGGGCTGGATATGGCTACACCTTC. Residues: CASSLAHRAGYGYTF.

The CDR3 DNA sequence: TGTGCCACCAGTGATTCTCGACAGCTTCTCAATGAGCAGTTCTTC. This encodes CATSDSRQLLNEQFF. This rearrangement joins TRBV24-1 to TRBJ2-1, with a possible D match to TRBD1 (5 bases). The CDR3 sequence is 15 residues long. Trimming removed 2 bases at V and 6 bases at J, with 13 bases between. Germline CDR1 and CDR2: KGHDR and SFDVKD.

The rearrangement joins TRBV15 to TRBJ2-3, with 9 bases identical to TRBD1. Trimming took 8 bases from V and 2 from J; bases not matched to a gene: 5. Germline CDR1 is LNHNV and CDR2 is YYDKDF (reference sequence). This CDR3 spans 14 amino acids. This CDR3 reads CATGDREFTDTQYF. DNA for the CDR3: TGTGCCACCGGGGACAGGGAATTCACAGATACGCAGTATTTT.

The sample holds a few counts of this clone. The gene calls are TRBV25-1 and TRBJ1-3; maybe TRBD1 (5 bases). CDR1 and CDR2 from the germline V gene are MGHDK and SYGVNS. Between the trimmed V and J ends, which lost 3 bases and 2 bases, there was a span of 11 bases. The CDR3 sequence is 15 residues long. CDR3 loop: CASSEGGIAGNTIYF. In nucleotides, the CDR3 is TGTGCCAGCAGTGAGGGGGGTATAGCTGGAAACACCATATATTTT.

This clone is a singleton in its sample. The chain employs TRBV9 and TRBJ1-2, with 8 bases that match TRBD1. The V and J ends lost 3 bases and 1 base, in that order; junction bases with no gene match: 2. CDR3 length: 14 amino acids. Germline lookup yields CDR1 SGDLS and CDR2 YYNGEE. The CDR3 region is CASSGTGNNYGYTF. The CDR3 bases are TGTGCCAGCAGCGGGACAGGGAATAACTATGGCTACACCTTC.

This chain joins TRBV24-1 and TRBJ1-1; D gene unclear. Germline V gene data show CDR1 as KGHDR and CDR2 as SFDVKD. There are 14 residues in the CDR3. Trimming removed 3 bases from V and 7 bases from J, with 14 bases in between. CDR3 residues: CATSDPAGPSEAFF. The CDR3, as DNA: TGTGCCACCAGTGATCCCGCGGGCCCGAGTGAAGCTTTCTTT.

The V and J genes are TRBV30 and TRBJ1-3; 8 bases map to TRBD1. With 3 bases clipped from V and 0 bases from J, the junction kept 13 bases outside the gene matches. Germline V gene data show CDR1 as GTSNPN and CDR2 as SVGIG (reference sequence). This CDR3 contains 18 residues. The CDR3 DNA reads as TGTGCCTGGAGGGGGACAGGTTCGGTCGGTTTCTCTGGAAACACCATATATTTT. The encoded protein is CAWRGTGSVGFSGNTIYF.

CDR3 nucleotides: TGCGCCAGCAGCCACCCGACAGGGAGCAATCAGCCCCAGCATTTT. This sequence encodes CASSHPTGSNQPQHF. The rearrangement uses TRBV4-1 and TRBJ1-5, with 7 bases fitting TRBD1. The CDR3 consists of 15 residues. CDR1 is MGHRA and CDR2 is YSYEKL in the germline V gene. The junction had 3 bases not matched to a gene; V was cut back by 3 bases and J by 1 base.

The chain carries TRBV7-9 and TRBJ1-5; D uncertain. Per germline, CDR1 SEHNR and CDR2 FQNEAQ (reference sequence). V lost 2 bases and J lost 3, with 5 bases in between. The CDR3 has 13 residues. CDR3 amino acids: CASSLSPNQPQHF. The CDR3 nucleotides read TGTGCCAGCAGCTTAAGCCCCAATCAGCCCCAGCATTTT.

The chain has TRBV28 and TRBJ1-2, with 11 bases aligning to TRBD1. The CDR3 runs to 16 residues. Germline lookup yields CDR1 MDHEN and CDR2 SYDVKM. J gave up 4 bases and V 4 bases, and 8 bases lay outside the gene matches. In nucleotides, the CDR3 is TGTGCCAGCAGTTACCCCGGGACAGGGGGTTCCTATGGCTACACCTTC. Its protein product is CASSYPGTGGSYGYTF.

The table lists this clone with a few counts. The V and J genes are TRBV5-1 and TRBJ1-2; D is undetermined. V lost 4 bases, J lost 3 bases, and 10 bases lay in between. CDR1 is SGHRS, CDR2 YFSETQ, per germline. The CDR3 is made up of 13 amino acids. The CDR3, as DNA: TGCGCCAGCAGCGCGGACGGGGACTATGGCTACACCTTC. Translated: CASSADGDYGYTF. Together with reference TRBV5-1 and TRBJ1-2, the CDR3 gives the full variable domain: KAGVTQTPRYLIKTRGQQVTLSCSPISGHRSVSWYQQTPGQGLQFLFEYFSETQRNKGNFPGRFSGRQFSNSRSEMNVSTLELGDSALYLCASSADGDYGYTFGSGTRLTVV.